This entry is about one T cell receptor (beta chain). The sample comes from a study of technical replicates of blood from a handful of donors. Clones were sequenced by immunoSEQ multiplex PCR, and TCRdb holds only the in-frame ones, with some missing. This sample has about 79,000 clones, with approximately 94% found just once. The sequence derives from a human donor in good health. The sample consisted of T cells isolated from PBMCs.

The CDR3 region has the DNA TGCGCCAGCAACTCACAGGGGAACACCGGGGAGCTGTTTTTT. Protein: CASNSQGNTGELFF. The V and J genes are TRBV5-1 and TRBJ2-2; TRBD1 might be the D (6 bases). From germline, CDR1 is SGHRS and CDR2 YFSETQ. The CDR3 length is 14 residues. The germline V and J ends were trimmed by 6 bases and 1 base, with 10 bases remaining between them.